These T cell receptor beta chains were read from a single sample in a study of blood T cell repertoires in COVID-19. Sequenced by immunoSEQ multiplex PCR; TCRdb stores in-frame clones only, minus some. The table includes some 400,000 clones, around 87% detected once. The sample consisted of peripheral blood. The receptors shown here come from a woman aged 25 to 39 with COVID-19, enrolled during active disease. Each CDR3 is given with its conserved first and last residue. The D gene is left open where the match is weak. Not every row has a clone size; where given, it reads once, few, many or a size class.

CDR3nt	CDR3aa	v_gene	j_gene	abundance	d_gene
TGTGCCAGCAGCCTCGGTGACAGGCCTTCCTACGAGCAGTACTTC	CASSLGDRPSYEQYF	TRBV7-2	TRBJ2-7	NA	NA
TGTGCCAGCAGCCAAACAGGGCCTGGGGCCAACGTCCTGACTTTC	CASSQTGPGANVLTF	TRBV7-3	TRBJ2-6	few	NA
TGTGCCATCAGTTCAGCCTACGAGCAGTACTTC	CAISSAYEQYF	TRBV10-3	TRBJ2-7	NA	NA
TGTGCCAGCTCCATCGGGGAACAACAGCCCCAGCATTTT	CASSIGEQQPQHF	TRBV18	TRBJ1-5	NA	NA
TGTGCCAGCAGCCCCCGGGGTAGCGGGACCTCCTACGAGCAGTACTTC	CASSPRGSGTSYEQYF	TRBV7-8	TRBJ2-7	NA	TRBD2
TGTGCCAGCATCGAGGACAGAGAACAGCCCCAGCATTTT	CASIEDREQPQHF	TRBV6-5	TRBJ1-5	NA	NA
TGTGCCAGCAGTGAAGCACAGGGAATCTGGACAGATACGCAGTATTTT	CASSEAQGIWTDTQYF	TRBV6-1	TRBJ2-3	NA	NA
TGTGCCAGTAGCGGCGGGGGTAATTCACCCCTCCACTTT	CASSGGGNSPLHF	TRBV19	TRBJ1-6	NA	NA
TGTGCCAGCAGTTTATTGCGGGAGGGCGGGGAGCTGTTTTTT	CASSLLREGGELFF	TRBV28	TRBJ2-2	NA	TRBD2
TGTGCCAGCTCACTTCCGGGACAGGGGGCCTACGAGCAGTACTTC	CASSLPGQGAYEQYF	TRBV18	TRBJ2-7	NA	TRBD1
TGTGCCAGCAGTCCCGGACTAGCGGGAGTAGAGACCCAGTACTTC	CASSPGLAGVETQYF	TRBV28	TRBJ2-5	NA	TRBD2
TGTGCCAGCAGCCAAACAGGGGGATCCTACGAGCAGTACTTC	CASSQTGGSYEQYF	TRBV5-4	TRBJ2-7	NA	TRBD1
TGCGCCAGCAGCTTGGACAGGGGTGGAAACACCATATATTTT	CASSLDRGGNTIYF	TRBV5-1	TRBJ1-3	once	TRBD1
TGTGCCAGCAGTTACTCCGGGACAGGGTTTAACATTCAGTACTTC	CASSYSGTGFNIQYF	TRBV6-5	TRBJ2-4	NA	TRBD1
TGTGCCAGCAGTGAGGGTGGGAGGGTCAACGAGCAGTACTTC	CASSEGGRVNEQYF	TRBV2	TRBJ2-7	NA	TRBD2
TGTGCCAGCAGTGTAGGGACAGACTATGGCTACACCTTC	CASSVGTDYGYTF	TRBV28	TRBJ1-2	NA	TRBD1
TGTGCCGGATCCCCAGGGGGCAATCAGCCCCAGCATTTT	CAGSPGGNQPQHF	TRBV2	TRBJ1-5	NA	NA
TGTGCCAGCAGTTTAGGTATCACAGCGGGAGGGCAAGAGACCCAGTACTTC	CASSLGITAGGQETQYF	TRBV28	TRBJ2-5	NA	TRBD2
TGTGCTAGCAGCTTAGGACAGGGTCAAACAGATACGCAGTATTTT	CASSLGQGQTDTQYF	TRBV7-7	TRBJ2-3	few	TRBD1
TGTGCCAGTAGCGGGGACTCCGTAAACTACGAACAGTACTTC	CASSGDSVNYEQYF	TRBV19	TRBJ2-7	once	NA
TGTGCCAGCAGCCGTGGACTGGGAGAGGGAGCTTTCTTT	CASSRGLGEGAFF	TRBV4-2	TRBJ1-1	NA	NA
TGTGCCAGCAGCTCCCTGGGCGGGAGGGCCACCGAGCAGTACTTC	CASSSLGGRATEQYF	TRBV7-2	TRBJ2-7	NA	TRBD2
TGTGCCAGCTCCCTGGGGCGGTATCCAGTGGGGCAGTTCTTC	CASSLGRYPVGQFF	TRBV7-9	TRBJ2-1	NA	NA
TGTGCCAGCAGTTTTGCTAGCGGGAGACACAATGAGCAGTTCTTC	CASSFASGRHNEQFF	TRBV28	TRBJ2-1	NA	TRBD2
TGTGCCAGCAGCTTGTACACCGGGACTAGCGGACTTCCTGAGCAGTTCTTC	CASSLYTGTSGLPEQFF	TRBV7-6	TRBJ2-1	NA	TRBD2